This entry describes one T cell receptor (beta chain). The sample is drawn from a study of blood T cell repertoires in COVID-19. Per the germline V gene, CDR1 is SGHRS and CDR2 is YFSETQ. The CDR3 covers 14 residues. The germline V and J ends were trimmed by 5 bases and 5 bases, with 16 bases remaining between them. Libraries were prepared by immunoSEQ multiplex PCR; TCRdb keeps only in-frame clonotypes and omits some of them. The data show 200,000 to 250,000 clones, 84% seen once. The TCR sequence derives from a woman aged 80 or older with active or convalescent COVID-19. The chain uses TRBV5-1 and TRBJ2-5; D not resolved. Sequenced input: peripheral blood. In DNA form, the CDR3 reads TGCGCCAGCAGTGAATTTTCCCCCCGGGAGACCCAGTACTTC. Its translation is CASSEFSPRETQYF.